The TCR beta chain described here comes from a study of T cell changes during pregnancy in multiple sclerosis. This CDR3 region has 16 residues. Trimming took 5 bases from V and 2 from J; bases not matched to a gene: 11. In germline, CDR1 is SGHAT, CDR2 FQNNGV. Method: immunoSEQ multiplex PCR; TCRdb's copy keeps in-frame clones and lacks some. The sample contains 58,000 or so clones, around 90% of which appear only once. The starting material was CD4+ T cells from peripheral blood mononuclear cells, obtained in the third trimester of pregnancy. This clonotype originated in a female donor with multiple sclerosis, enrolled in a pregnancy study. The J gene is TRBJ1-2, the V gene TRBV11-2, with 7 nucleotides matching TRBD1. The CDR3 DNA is TGTGCCAGCAGCATCCCAACAGGGGTGGCGAACTATGGCTACACCTTC. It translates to CASSIPTGVANYGYTF.